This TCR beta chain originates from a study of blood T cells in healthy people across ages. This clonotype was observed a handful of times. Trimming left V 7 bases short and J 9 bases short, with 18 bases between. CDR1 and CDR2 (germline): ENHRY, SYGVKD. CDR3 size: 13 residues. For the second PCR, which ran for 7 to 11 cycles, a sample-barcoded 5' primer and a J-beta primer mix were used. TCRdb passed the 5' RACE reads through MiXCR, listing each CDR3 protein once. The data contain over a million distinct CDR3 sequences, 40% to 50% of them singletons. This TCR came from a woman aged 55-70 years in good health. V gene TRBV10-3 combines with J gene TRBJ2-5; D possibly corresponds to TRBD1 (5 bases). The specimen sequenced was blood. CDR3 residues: CAIKAGNLQAQYF. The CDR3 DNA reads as TGTGCCATCAAGGCAGGGAACTTACAGGCCCAGTACTTC.